This T cell receptor beta chain came from a study of T cells in Graves' hyperthyroidism and ophthalmopathy. From approximately 9.5 ml of fresh peripheral blood, PBMCs were isolated. This CDR3 contains 13 residues. The germline V gene encodes CDR1 SQVTM and CDR2 ANQGSEA. The V and J ends lost 7 bases and 1 base respectively, with 14 bases between them. Study-level results: Most thyroid clonotypes that were expanded above 0.001 also turned up in blood.

From RNA transcripts, TCR beta CDR3 regions were amplified. During a first-round RT-PCR of the TCR CDR3, the HTBI primer set was used. TCRdb reprocessed the multiplex PCR reads with MiXCR, giving one entry per CDR3 protein. The sample contains about 740,000 distinct CDR3 sequences, approximately 14% of which appear only once. This clonotype came up many times. The antigen is unknown. The sample was blood. V gene TRBV29-1 combines with J gene TRBJ2-7; no clear D gene. The source is a woman aged 18-35 years with Graves' hyperthyroidism. Written as DNA, the CDR3 is TGCAGCGCCCTAGATGGTCATTCCTACGAGCAGTACTTC. Translated, it gives CSALDGHSYEQYF.